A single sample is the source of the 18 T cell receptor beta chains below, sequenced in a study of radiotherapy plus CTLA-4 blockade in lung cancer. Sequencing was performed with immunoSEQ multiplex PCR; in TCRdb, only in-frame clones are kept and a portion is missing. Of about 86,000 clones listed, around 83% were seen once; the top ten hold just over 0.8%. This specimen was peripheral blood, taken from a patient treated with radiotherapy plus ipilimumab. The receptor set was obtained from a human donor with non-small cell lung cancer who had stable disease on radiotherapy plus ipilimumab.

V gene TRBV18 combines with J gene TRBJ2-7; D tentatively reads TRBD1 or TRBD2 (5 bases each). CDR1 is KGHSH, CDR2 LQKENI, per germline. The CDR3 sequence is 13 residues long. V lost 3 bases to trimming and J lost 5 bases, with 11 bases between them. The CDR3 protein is CASSPRAGDEQYF. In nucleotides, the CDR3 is TGTGCCAGCTCACCCAGGGCGGGCGACGAGCAGTACTTC.

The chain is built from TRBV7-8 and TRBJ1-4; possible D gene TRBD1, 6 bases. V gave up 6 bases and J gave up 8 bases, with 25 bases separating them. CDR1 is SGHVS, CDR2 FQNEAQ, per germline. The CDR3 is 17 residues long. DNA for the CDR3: TGTGCCAGCAGTGGGACCCGGGCGGACAGCCTTATGGAAAAACTGTTTTTT. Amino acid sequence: CASSGTRADSLMEKLFF.

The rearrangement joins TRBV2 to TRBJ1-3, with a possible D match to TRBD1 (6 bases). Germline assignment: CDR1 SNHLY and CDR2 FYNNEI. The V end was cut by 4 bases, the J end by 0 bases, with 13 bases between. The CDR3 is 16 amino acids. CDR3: CASSVKGVSSGNTIYF. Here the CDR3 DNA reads TGTGCCAGCAGTGTAAAGGGGGTTTCCTCTGGAAACACCATATATTTT.

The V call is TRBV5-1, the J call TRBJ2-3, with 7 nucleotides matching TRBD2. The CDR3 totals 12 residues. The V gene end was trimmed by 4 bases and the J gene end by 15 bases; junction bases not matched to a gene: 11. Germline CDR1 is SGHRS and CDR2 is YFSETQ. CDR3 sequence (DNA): TGCGCCAGCAGCCGGGCCGGGACTAAAGGTTATTTT. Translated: CASSRAGTKGYF.

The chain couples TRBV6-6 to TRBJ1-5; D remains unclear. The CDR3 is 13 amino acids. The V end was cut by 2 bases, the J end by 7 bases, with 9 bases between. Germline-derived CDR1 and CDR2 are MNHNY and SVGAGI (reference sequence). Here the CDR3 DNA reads TGTGCCAGCAGTTACACGGACCCCCAGCCCCAGCATTTT. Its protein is CASSYTDPQPQHF.

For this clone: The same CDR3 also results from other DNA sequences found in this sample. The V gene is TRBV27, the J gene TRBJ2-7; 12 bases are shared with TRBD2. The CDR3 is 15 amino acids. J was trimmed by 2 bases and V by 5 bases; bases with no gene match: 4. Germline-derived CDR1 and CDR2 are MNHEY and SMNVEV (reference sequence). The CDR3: CASSPGLAGTYEQYF. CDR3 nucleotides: TGTGCCAGCAGTCCAGGACTAGCGGGAACCTACGAGCAGTACTTC.

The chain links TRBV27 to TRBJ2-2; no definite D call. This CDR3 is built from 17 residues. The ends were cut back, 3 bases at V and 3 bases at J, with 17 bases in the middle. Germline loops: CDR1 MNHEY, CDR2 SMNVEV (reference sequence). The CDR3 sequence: CASSFTPPPEDTGELFF. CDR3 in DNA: TGTGCCAGCAGTTTCACCCCCCCTCCCGAGGACACCGGGGAGCTGTTTTTT.

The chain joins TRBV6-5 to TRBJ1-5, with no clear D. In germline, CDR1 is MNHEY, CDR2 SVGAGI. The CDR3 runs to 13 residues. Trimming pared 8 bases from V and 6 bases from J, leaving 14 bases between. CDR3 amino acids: CASGSRWGQPQHF. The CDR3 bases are TGTGCCAGCGGGTCCAGGTGGGGTCAGCCCCAGCATTTT.

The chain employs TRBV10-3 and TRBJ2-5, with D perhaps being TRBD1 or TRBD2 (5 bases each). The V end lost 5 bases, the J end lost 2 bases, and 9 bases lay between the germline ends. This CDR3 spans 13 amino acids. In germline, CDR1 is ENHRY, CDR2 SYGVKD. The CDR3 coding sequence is TGTGCCATCAGTTCCGGGGCACAAGAGACCCAGTACTTC. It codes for CAISSGAQETQYF.

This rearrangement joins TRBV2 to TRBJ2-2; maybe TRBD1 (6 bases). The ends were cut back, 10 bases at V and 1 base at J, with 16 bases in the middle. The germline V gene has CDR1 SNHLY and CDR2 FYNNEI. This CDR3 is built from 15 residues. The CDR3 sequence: CANFRGQKNTGELFF. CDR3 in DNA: TGTGCCAACTTTCGGGGACAAAAGAACACCGGGGAGCTGTTTTTT.

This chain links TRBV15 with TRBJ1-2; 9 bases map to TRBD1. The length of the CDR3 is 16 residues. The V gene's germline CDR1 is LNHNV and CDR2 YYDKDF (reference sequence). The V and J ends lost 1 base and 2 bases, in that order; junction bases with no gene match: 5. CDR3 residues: CATSRGAGTGNYGYTF. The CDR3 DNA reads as TGTGCCACCAGCAGAGGTGCCGGGACAGGGAACTATGGCTACACCTTC.

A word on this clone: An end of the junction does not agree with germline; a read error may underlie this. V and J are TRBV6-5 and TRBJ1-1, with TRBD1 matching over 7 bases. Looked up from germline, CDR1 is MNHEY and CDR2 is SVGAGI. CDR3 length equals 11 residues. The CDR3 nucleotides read TGTGCCTGCAGGGGGGTAGGTGAAGCTTTCTTT. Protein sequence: CACRGVGEAFF.

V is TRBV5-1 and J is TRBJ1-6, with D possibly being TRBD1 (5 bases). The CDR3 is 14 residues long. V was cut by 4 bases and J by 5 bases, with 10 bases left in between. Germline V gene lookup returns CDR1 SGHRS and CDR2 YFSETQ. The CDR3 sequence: CASSRTPDNSPLHF. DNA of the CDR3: TGCGCCAGCAGCCGGACACCCGATAATTCACCCCTCCACTTT. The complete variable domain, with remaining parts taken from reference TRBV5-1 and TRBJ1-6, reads KAGVTQTPRYLIKTRGQQVTLSCSPISGHRSVSWYQQTPGQGLQFLFEYFSETQRNKGNFPGRFSGRQFSNSRSEMNVSTLELGDSALYLCASSRTPDNSPLHFGNGTRLTVT.

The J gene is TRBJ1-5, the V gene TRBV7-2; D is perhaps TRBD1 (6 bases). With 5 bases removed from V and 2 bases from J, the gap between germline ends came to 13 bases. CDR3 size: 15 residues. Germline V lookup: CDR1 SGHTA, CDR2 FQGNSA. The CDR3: CASSMHRTGNQPQHF. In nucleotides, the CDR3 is TGTGCCAGCAGCATGCACAGGACAGGCAATCAGCCCCAGCATTTT.

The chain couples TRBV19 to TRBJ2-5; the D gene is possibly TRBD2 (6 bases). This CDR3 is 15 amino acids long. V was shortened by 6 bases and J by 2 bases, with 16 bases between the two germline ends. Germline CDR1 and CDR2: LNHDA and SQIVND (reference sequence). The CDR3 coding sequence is TGTGCCAGTAGGTTCGGGGGAGGCCGACAAGAGACCCAGTACTTC. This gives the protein CASRFGGGRQETQYF.

The CDR3 loop is CASSHPSGGTYEQYF. CDR3 nucleotide sequence: TGCGCCAGCAGCCACCCTAGCGGGGGGACCTACGAGCAGTACTTC. The chain is built from TRBV4-1 and TRBJ2-7; 11 nucleotides align to TRBD2. V was clipped by 3 bases and J by 2 bases; unmatched bases: 3. The CDR3 sequence is 15 residues long. Germline CDR1 and CDR2: MGHRA and YSYEKL.

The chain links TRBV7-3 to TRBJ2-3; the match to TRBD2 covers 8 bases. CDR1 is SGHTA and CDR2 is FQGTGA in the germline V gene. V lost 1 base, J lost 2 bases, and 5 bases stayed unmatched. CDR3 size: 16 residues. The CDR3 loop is CASSLKLAEATDTQYF. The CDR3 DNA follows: TGTGCCAGCAGCTTAAAACTAGCGGAGGCCACAGATACGCAGTATTTT.

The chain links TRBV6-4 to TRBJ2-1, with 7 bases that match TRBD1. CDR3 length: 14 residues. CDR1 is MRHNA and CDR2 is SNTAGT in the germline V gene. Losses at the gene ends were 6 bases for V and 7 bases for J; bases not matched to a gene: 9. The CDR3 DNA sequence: TGTGCCAGCAGCGCCGGTTCAGGGGGAAATGAGCAGTTCTTC. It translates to CASSAGSGGNEQFF.